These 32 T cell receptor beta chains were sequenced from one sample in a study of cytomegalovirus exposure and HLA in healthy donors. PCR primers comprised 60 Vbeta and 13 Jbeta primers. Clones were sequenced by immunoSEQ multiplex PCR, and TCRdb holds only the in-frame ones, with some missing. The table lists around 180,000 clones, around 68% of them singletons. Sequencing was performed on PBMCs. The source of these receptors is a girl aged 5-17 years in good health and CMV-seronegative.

The CDR3 bases are TGCAGCGTTGTCACGGGGGGACTCCTAGCCTCCTACGAGCAGTACTTC. Translating gives CSVVTGGLLASYEQYF. This chain uses TRBV29-1 with TRBJ2-7; 7 positions agree with TRBD2. The CDR3 contains 16 residues. Looked up from germline, CDR1 is SQVTM and CDR2 is ANQGSEA. V lost 4 bases to trimming and J lost 0 bases; unmatched junction nucleotides: 12.

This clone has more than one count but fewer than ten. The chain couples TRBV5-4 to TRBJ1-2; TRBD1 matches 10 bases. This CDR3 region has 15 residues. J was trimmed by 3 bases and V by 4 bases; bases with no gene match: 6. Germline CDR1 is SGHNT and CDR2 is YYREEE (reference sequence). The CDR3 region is CASSTRQGADYGYTF. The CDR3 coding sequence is TGTGCCAGCAGCACAAGACAGGGGGCTGACTATGGCTACACCTTC. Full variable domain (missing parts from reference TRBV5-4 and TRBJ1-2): ETGVTQSPTHLIKTRGQQVTLRCSSQSGHNTVSWYQQALGQGPQFIFQYYREEENGRGNFPPRFSGLQFPNYSSELNVNALELDDSALYLCASSTRQGADYGYTFGSGTRLTVV.

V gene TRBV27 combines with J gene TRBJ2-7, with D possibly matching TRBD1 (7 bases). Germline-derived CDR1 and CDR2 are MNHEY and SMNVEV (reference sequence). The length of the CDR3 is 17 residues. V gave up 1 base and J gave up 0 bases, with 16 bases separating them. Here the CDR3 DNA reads TGTGCCAGCAGTTTATTTCAGGGGGGCGGAAGCTCCTACGAGCAGTACTTC. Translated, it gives CASSLFQGGGSSYEQYF.

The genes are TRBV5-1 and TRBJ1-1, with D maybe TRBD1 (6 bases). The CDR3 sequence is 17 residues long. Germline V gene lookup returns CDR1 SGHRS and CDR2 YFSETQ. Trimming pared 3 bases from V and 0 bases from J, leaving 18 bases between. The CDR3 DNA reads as TGCGCCAGCAGCTCGGTGGGGGCCGATACCTTGAACACTGAAGCTTTCTTT. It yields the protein CASSSVGADTLNTEAFF.

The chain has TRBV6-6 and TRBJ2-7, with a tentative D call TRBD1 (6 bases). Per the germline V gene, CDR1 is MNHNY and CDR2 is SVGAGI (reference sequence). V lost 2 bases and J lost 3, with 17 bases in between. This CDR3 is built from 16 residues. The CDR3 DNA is TGTGCCAGCAGTTACGACCTACAGGGACCCTTCTACGAGCAGTACTTC. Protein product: CASSYDLQGPFYEQYF.

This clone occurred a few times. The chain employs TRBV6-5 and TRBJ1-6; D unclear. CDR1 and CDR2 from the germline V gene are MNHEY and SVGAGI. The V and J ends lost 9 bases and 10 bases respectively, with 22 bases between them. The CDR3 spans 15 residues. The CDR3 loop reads CASSRGGAYESPLHF. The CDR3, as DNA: TGTGCCAGTTCCCGGGGAGGCGCCTACGAATCACCCCTCCACTTT.

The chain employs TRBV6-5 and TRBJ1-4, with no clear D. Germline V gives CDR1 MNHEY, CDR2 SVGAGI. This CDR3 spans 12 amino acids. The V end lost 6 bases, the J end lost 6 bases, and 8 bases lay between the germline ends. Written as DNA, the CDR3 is TGTGCCAGCAGACGACGGGATGAAAAACTGTTTTTT. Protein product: CASRRRDEKLFF.

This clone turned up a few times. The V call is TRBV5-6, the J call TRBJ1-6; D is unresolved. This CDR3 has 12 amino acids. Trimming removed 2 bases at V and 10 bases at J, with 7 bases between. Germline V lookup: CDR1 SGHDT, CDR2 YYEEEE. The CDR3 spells CASSFQLSPLHF. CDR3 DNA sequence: TGTGCCAGCAGCTTCCAACTATCACCCCTCCACTTT.

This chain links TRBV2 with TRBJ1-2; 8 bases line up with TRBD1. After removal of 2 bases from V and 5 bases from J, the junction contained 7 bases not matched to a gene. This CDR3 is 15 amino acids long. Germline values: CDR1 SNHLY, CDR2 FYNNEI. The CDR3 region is CASSEPQGVKYGYTF. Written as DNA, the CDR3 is TGTGCCAGCAGTGAACCACAGGGGGTTAAGTATGGCTACACCTTC.

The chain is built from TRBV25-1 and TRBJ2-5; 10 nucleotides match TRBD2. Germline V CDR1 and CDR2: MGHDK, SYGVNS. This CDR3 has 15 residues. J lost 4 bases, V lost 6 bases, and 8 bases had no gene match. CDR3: CASSPTSGVRETQYF. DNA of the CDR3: TGTGCCAGCAGCCCCACTAGCGGGGTACGAGAGACCCAGTACTTC.

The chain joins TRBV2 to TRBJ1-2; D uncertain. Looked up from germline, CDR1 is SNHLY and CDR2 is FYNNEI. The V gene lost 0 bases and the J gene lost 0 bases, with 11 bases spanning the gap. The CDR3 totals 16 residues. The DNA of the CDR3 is TGTGCCAGCAGTGAAGCCGCCTTTACAGCTAACTATGGCTACACCTTC. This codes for CASSEAAFTANYGYTF.

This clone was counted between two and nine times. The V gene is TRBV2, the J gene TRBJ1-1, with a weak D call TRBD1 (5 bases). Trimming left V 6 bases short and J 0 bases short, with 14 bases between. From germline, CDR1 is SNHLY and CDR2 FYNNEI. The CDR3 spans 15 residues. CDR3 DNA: TGTGCCAGCAGCTCCCCGGAGGGGATGAACACTGAAGCTTTCTTT. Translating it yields CASSSPEGMNTEAFF.

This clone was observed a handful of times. CDR3 loop: CASSQLRDSPYEQYF. CDR3 DNA sequence: TGTGCCAGCAGCCAACTCCGAGACAGCCCCTACGAGCAGTACTTC. The genes are TRBV14 and TRBJ2-7, with D possibly TRBD1 on 5 matching bases. This CDR3 has 15 residues. Germline CDR1 and CDR2: SGHDN and FVKESK. V lost 2 bases to trimming and J lost 2 bases, with 13 bases between them. The whole variable domain, remainder taken from reference TRBV14 and TRBJ2-7, is EAGVTQFPSHSVIEKGQTVTLRCDPISGHDNLYWYRRVMGKEIKFLLHFVKESKQDESGMPNNRFLAERTGGTYSTLKVQPAELEDSGVYFCASSQLRDSPYEQYFGPGTRLTVT.

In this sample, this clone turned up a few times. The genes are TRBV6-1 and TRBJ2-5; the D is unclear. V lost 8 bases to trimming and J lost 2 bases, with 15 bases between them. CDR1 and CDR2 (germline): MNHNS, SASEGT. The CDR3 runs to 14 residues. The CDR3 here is CASSSRQPQETQYF. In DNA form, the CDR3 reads TGTGCCAGCTCCTCGCGACAACCACAAGAGACCCAGTACTTC.

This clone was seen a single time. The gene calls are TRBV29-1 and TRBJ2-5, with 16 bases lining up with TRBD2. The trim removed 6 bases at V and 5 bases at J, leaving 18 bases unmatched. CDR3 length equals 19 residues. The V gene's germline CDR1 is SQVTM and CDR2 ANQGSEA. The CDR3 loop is CSVGSGLAGGPFDRETQYF. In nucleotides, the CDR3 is TGCAGCGTGGGGTCGGGACTAGCGGGGGGGCCGTTCGACCGTGAGACCCAGTACTTC. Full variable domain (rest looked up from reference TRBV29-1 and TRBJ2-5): SAVISQKPSRDICQRGTSLTIQCQVDSQVTMMFWYRQQPGQSLTLIATANQGSEATYESGFVIDKFPISRPNLTFSTLTVSNMSPEDSSIYLCSVGSGLAGGPFDRETQYFGPGTRLLVL.

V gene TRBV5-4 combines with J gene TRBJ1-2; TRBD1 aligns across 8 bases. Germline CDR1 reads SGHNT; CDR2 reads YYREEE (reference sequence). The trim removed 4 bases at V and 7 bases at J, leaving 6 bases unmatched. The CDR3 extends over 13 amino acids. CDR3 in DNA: TGTGCCAGCAGCCTGGACAGGGTGCGTGGCTACACCTTC. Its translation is CASSLDRVRGYTF.

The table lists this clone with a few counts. The CDR3 sequence is CASSATSPGLAGLYKQFF. Written as DNA, the CDR3 is TGTGCCAGCAGCGCCACCTCTCCGGGACTAGCGGGGCTTTACAAGCAGTTCTTC. The J gene is TRBJ2-1, the V gene TRBV7-2; 13 positions agree with TRBD2. CDR3 length equals 18 residues. CDR1 and CDR2 (germline): SGHTA, FQGNSA. V was clipped by 5 bases and J by 11 bases; unmatched bases: 18.

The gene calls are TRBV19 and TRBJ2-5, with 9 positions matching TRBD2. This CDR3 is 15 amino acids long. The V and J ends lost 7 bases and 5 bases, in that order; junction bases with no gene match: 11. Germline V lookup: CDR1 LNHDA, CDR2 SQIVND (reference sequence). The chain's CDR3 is CASNPGTSLLETQYF. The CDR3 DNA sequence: TGTGCCAGTAACCCCGGGACTAGCCTTTTGGAGACCCAGTACTTC.

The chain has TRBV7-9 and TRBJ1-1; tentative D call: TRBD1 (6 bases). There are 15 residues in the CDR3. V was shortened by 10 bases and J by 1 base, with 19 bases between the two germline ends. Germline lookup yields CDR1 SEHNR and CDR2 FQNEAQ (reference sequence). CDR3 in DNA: TGTGCCATAAAGGGGCACAGGGCCTCGAACACTGAAGCTTTCTTT. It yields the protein CAIKGHRASNTEAFF.

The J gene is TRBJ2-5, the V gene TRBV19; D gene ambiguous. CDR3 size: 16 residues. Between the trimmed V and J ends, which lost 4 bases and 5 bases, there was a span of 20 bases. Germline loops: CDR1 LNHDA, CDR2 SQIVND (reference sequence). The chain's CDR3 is CASSKVGTQVRETQYF. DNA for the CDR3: TGTGCCAGTAGTAAGGTCGGAACCCAGGTTAGGGAGACCCAGTACTTC.

In DNA, the CDR3 is TGTGCCAGCAGCCCCCTAGCTGGGACCGGGGAGCTGTTTTTT. Translating it yields CASSPLAGTGELFF. This rearrangement joins TRBV7-9 to TRBJ2-2; D perhaps matches TRBD2 (5 bases). V lost 5 bases and J lost 5, with 12 bases in between. Looked up from germline, CDR1 is SEHNR and CDR2 is FQNEAQ (reference sequence). The CDR3 totals 14 residues.

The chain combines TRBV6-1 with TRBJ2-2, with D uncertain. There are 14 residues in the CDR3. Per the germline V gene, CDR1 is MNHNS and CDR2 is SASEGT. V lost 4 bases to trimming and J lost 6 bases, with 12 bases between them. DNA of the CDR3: TGTGCCAGCAGTGCCCAATCCCGGGCCGGGGAGCTGTTTTTT. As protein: CASSAQSRAGELFF.

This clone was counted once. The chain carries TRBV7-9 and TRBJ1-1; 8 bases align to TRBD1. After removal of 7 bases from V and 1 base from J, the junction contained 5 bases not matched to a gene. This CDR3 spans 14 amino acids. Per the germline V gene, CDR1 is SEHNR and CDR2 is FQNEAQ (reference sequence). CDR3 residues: CASTRGQENTEAFF. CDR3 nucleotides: TGTGCCAGCACCAGGGGACAGGAGAACACTGAAGCTTTCTTT.

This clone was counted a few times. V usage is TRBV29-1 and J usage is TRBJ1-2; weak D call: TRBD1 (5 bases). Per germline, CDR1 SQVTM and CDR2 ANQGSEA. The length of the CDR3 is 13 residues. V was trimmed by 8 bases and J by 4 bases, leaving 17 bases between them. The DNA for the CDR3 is TGCAGCACCGCCATGGGGGGGGGCTATGGCTACACCTTC. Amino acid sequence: CSTAMGGGYGYTF.

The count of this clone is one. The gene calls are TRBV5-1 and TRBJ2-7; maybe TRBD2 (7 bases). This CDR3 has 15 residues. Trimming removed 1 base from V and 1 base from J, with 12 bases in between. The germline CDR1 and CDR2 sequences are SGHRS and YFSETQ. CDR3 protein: CASSLRGGGSYEQYF. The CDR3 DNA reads TGCGCCAGCAGCTTGAGGGGAGGGGGATCCTACGAGCAGTACTTC.

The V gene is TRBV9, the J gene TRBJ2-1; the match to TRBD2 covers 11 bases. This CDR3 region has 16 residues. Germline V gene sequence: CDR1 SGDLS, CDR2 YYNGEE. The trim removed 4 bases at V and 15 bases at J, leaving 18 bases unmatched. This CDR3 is CASSPTEILAGGHPFF. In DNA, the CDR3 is TGTGCCAGCAGCCCAACAGAAATCCTAGCGGGGGGACATCCGTTCTTC.

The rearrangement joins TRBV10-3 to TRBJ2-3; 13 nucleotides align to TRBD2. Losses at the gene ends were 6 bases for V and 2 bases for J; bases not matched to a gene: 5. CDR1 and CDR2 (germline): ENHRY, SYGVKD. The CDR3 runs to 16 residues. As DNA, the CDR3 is TGTGCCATCAGGCGGACTAGCGGGGGATACACAGATACGCAGTATTTT. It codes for CAIRRTSGGYTDTQYF.

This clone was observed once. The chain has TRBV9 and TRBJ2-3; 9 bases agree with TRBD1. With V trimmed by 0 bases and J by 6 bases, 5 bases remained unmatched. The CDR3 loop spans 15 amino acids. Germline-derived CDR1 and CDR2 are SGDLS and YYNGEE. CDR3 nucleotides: TGTGCCAGCAGCGTAGGGGGGACAGGGCCCGATACGCAGTATTTT. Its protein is CASSVGGTGPDTQYF. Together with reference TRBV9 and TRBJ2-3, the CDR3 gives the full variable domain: DSGVTQTPKHLITATGQRVTLRCSPRSGDLSVYWYQQSLDQGLQFLIQYYNGEERAKGNILERFSAQQFPDLHSELNLSSLELGDSALYFCASSVGGTGPDTQYFGPGTRLTVL.

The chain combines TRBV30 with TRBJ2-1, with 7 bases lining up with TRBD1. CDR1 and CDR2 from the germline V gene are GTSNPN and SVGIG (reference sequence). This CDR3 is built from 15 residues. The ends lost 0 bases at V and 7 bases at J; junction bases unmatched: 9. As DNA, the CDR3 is TGTGCCTGGAGTGTCAAGGGTACAGGGGAGAATGAGCAGTTCTTC. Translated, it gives CAWSVKGTGENEQFF.

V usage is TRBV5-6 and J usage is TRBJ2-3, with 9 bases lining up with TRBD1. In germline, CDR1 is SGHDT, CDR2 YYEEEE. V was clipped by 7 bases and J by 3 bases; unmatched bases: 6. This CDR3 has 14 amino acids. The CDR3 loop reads CASCRDRVTDTQYF. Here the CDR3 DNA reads TGTGCCAGCTGCCGGGACAGGGTAACAGATACGCAGTATTTT. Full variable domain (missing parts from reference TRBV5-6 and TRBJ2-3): DAGVTQSPTHLIKTRGQQVTLRCSPKSGHDTVSWYQQALGQGPQFIFQYYEEEERQRGNFPDRFSGHQFPNYSSELNVNALLLGDSALYLCASCRDRVTDTQYFGPGTRLTVL.

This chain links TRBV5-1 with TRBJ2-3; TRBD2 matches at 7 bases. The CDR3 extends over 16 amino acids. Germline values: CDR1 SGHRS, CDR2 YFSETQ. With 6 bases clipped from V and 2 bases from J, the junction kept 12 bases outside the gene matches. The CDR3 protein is CASTGGYRASTDTQYF. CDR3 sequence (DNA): TGCGCCAGCACCGGGGGGTATCGGGCCTCCACAGATACGCAGTATTTT.

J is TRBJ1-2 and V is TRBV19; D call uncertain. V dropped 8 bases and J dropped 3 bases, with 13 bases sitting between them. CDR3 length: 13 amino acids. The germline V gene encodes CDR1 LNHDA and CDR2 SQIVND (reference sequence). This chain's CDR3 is CASRRGTDYGYTF. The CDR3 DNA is TGTGCCAGTCGACGGGGAACAGACTATGGCTACACCTTC.